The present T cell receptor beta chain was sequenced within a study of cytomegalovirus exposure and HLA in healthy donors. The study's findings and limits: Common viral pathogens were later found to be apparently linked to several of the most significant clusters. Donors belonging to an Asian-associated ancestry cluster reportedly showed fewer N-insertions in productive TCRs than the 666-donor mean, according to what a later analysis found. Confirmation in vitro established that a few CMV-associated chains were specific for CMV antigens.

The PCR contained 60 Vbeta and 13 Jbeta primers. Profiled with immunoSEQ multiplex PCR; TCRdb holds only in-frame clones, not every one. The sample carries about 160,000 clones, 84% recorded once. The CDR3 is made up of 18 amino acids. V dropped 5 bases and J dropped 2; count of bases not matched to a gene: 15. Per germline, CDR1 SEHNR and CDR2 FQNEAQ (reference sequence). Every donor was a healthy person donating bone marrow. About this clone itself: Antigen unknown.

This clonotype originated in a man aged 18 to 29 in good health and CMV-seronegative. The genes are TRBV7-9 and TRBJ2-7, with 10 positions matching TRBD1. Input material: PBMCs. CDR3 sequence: CASSGEAMGQGSPYEQYF. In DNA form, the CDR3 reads TGTGCCAGCAGCGGCGAGGCGATGGGACAGGGGAGCCCCTACGAGCAGTACTTC.